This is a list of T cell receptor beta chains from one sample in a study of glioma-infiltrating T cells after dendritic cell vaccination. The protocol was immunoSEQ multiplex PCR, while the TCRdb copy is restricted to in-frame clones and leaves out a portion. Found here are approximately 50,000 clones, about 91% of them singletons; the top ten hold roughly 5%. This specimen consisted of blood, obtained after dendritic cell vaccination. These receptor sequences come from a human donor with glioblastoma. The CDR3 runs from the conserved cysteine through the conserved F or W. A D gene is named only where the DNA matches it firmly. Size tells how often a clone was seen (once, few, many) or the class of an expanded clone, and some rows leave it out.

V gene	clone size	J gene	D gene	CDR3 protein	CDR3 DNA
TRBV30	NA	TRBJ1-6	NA	CAWSDYRRDRSPLHF	TGTGCCTGGAGTGATTATCGCAGGGATAGGTCACCCCTCCACTTT
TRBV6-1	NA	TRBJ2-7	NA	CASSEPPLYEQYF	TGTGCCAGCAGTGAACCCCCCTTGTACGAGCAGTACTTC
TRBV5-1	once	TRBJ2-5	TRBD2	CASMRGSQETQYF	TGCGCCAGCATGCGGGGGTCTCAAGAGACCCAGTACTTC
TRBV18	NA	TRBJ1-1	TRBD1	CASSPKTGLNTEAFF	TGTGCCAGCTCACCGAAGACAGGGCTCAACACTGAAGCTTTCTTT
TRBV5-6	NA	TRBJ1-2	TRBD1	CASSLAFSGGGLLHGYTF	TGTGCCAGCAGCTTGGCCTTTTCAGGGGGCGGTCTCCTACATGGCTACACCTTC
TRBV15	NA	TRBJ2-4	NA	CATSRSSSKNIQYF	TGTGCCACCAGCAGATCCTCCAGCAAAAACATTCAGTACTTC
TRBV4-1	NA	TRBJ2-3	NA	CASSLPMGGATDTQYF	TGCGCCAGCAGCCTCCCGATGGGGGGGGCAACAGATACGCAGTATTTT
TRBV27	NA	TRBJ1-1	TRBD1	CASSLRTGGNTEAFF	TGTGCCAGCAGTTTAAGGACAGGGGGGAACACTGAAGCTTTCTTT
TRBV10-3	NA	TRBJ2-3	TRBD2	CAVGTSGSRTDTQYF	TGTGCCGTAGGGACTAGCGGGAGTAGAACAGATACGCAGTATTTT
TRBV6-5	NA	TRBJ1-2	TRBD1	CASRGTAKYGYTF	TGTGCCAGCAGGGGGACAGCGAAATATGGCTACACCTTC
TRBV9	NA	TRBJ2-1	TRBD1	CASSVGLGQGSNEQFF	TGTGCCAGCAGCGTGGGACTGGGACAGGGTAGCAATGAGCAGTTCTTC
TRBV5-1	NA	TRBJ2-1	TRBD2	CASMGLAAEQFF	TGCGCCAGCATGGGACTAGCGGCTGAGCAGTTCTTC
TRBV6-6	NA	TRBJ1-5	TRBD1	CASSTGQGINQPQHF	TGTGCCAGCAGTACGGGACAGGGAATCAATCAGCCCCAGCATTTT
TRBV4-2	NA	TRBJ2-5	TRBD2	CASSPGTSQETQYF	TGTGCCAGCAGCCCAGGGACTAGCCAAGAGACCCAGTACTTC
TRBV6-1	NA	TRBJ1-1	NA	CASRGTRGWGLVAFF	TGTGCCAGCAGGGGGACTCGGGGGTGGGGTTTGGTAGCTTTCTTT
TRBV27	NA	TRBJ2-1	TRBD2	CASNRLAGVSSYNEQFF	TGTGCCAGCAATAGACTAGCGGGAGTCAGCTCCTACAATGAGCAGTTCTTC
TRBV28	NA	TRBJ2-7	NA	CASSSSGTLYEQYF	TGTGCCAGCAGTTCCTCGGGAACCCTCTACGAGCAGTACTTC
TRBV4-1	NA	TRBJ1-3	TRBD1	CASSQHTGVSGNTIYF	TGCGCCAGCAGCCAACATACAGGGGTGTCTGGAAACACCATATATTTT
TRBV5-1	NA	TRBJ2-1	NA	CASSLAPSPNEQFF	TGCGCCAGCAGCTTGGCCCCATCCCCCAATGAGCAGTTCTTC
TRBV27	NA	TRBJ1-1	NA	CASSLGGMGGSFF	TGTGCCAGCAGTTTAGGGGGTATGGGGGGTTCTTTCTTT
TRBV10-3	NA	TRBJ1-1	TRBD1	CAIIGGTGGFRGAFF	TGTGCCATCATCGGGGGAACAGGGGGCTTCAGGGGTGCTTTCTTT
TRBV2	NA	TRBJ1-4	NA	CASSEGNVGSGVLFF	TGTGCCAGCAGTGAGGGAAATGTGGGATCAGGGGTTCTGTTTTTT
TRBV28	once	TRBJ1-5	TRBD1	CASSPPGQGVQPQHF	TGTGCCAGCAGTCCTCCGGGACAGGGTGTTCAGCCCCAGCATTTT
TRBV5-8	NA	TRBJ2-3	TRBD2	CASTLGLAGSTDTQYF	TGTGCCAGTACTCTAGGACTAGCGGGTAGCACAGATACGCAGTATTTT
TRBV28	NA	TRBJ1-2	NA	CASSLLGRQGYTF	TGTGCCAGCAGTTTATTGGGCAGGCAAGGCTACACCTTC
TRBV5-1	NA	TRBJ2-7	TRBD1	CASSYWTGKDYEQYF	TGCGCCAGCAGCTACTGGACAGGGAAAGACTACGAGCAGTACTTC
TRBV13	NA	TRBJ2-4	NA	CASSPPTVLAKNIQYF	TGTGCCAGCAGCCCCCCGACAGTCCTAGCCAAAAACATTCAGTACTTC
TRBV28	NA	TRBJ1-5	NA	CATFGGSNQPQHF	TGTGCCACTTTCGGGGGTAGCAATCAGCCCCAGCATTTT
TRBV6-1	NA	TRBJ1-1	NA	CASRRTATGNTEAFF	TGTGCCAGCAGGAGGACAGCCACGGGGAACACTGAAGCTTTCTTT
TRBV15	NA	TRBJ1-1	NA	CATSSRGDTEAFF	TGTGCCACCAGCAGCCGGGGGGACACTGAAGCTTTCTTT
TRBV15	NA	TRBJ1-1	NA	CATSTRGLPNTEAFF	TGTGCCACCAGCACCCGGGGACTGCCGAACACTGAAGCTTTCTTT
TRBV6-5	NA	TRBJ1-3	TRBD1	CASSPTGLSGNTIYF	TGTGCCAGCAGCCCGACAGGGCTCTCTGGAAACACCATATATTTT